One T cell receptor (beta chain) is described in this entry. In germline, CDR1 is SSHAT, CDR2 FNYEAQ (reference sequence). V trimming: 5 bases; J trimming: 2 bases; junction bases outside the gene matches: 8. CDR3 size: 15 residues. This entry comes from a study of T cell changes during pregnancy in multiple sclerosis. Using immunoSEQ multiplex PCR, the repertoire was profiled, and TCRdb retains in-frame clones only, with some absent. The top ten hold approximately 1.4% of the sample, which has some 110,000 clones, approximately 90% seen once. This clonotype originated in a female donor with multiple sclerosis, enrolled in a pregnancy study. This specimen consisted of peripheral blood, obtained in the third trimester of pregnancy. The J gene is TRBJ2-7, the V gene TRBV7-7; 8 bases agree with TRBD1. CDR3 protein: CASSIGTGTTYEQYF. DNA of the CDR3: TGTGCCAGCAGCATAGGGACAGGAACAACCTACGAGCAGTACTTC.